The clone carrying this T cell receptor (beta chain) was observed a few times. Researchers prepared the TCRbeta library using unique molecular identifiers, the study reports. TCRdb re-called the PCR reads with MiXCR, one entry per CDR3 protein. The table includes about 610,000 distinct CDR3 sequences, roughly a tenth detected once. The data were taken from a study of T-cell reconstitution after alpha-beta-depleted transplantation in children. This CDR3 comprises 18 residues. J lost 2 bases, V lost 7 bases, and 14 bases had no gene match. Germline V gives CDR1 ENHRY, CDR2 SYGVKD. This sequence originates from a human donor who donated a stem cell graft to a child with acute myeloid leukemia. The sequencing here drew on PBMCs from the stem cell graft donor, taken from the stem cell graft. The chain combines TRBV10-3 with TRBJ2-1; TRBD2 matches 10 bases. CDR3 DNA: TGTGCCATCACCGAGAGTAGCGGGAGGTTGGGGGCCTACAATGAGCAGTTCTTC. As protein: CAITESSGRLGAYNEQFF.